These 27 T cell receptor beta chains originate from one sample sequenced in a study of graft-versus-host responses after intestinal transplantation. Their antigens are not known. TCRdb keeps only in-frame clones here, not all; method: immunoSEQ multiplex PCR. The sample lists roughly 120,000 clones, 93% occurring once. This specimen was unstimulated CD8+ T cells sorted from spleen or lymph node cells, taken before intestinal transplant. All receptors derive from a human donor who received an intestinal transplant.

V usage is TRBV4-2 and J usage is TRBJ2-7; tentative D call: TRBD1 (5 bases). Trimming shortened V by 4 bases and J by 5 bases, and 9 bases separated the two germline ends. This CDR3 contains 12 residues. CDR1 and CDR2 from the germline V gene are LGHNA and YNFKEQ. In DNA form, the CDR3 reads TGTGCCAGCAGCCCCACAGGCCACGAGCAGTACTTC. Translation: CASSPTGHEQYF.

The chain has TRBV7-9 and TRBJ2-1, with 9 nucleotides matching TRBD2. This CDR3 has 18 residues. Trimming took 1 base from V and 1 from J; bases not matched to a gene: 8. The germline V gene encodes CDR1 SEHNR and CDR2 FQNEAQ (reference sequence). Written as DNA, the CDR3 is TGTGCCAGCAGCTTAGGTTGGTCGGGACTAGCATCCTACAATGAGCAGTTCTTC. It codes for CASSLGWSGLASYNEQFF.

The V call is TRBV4-1, the J call TRBJ2-5, with a possible D match to TRBD1 (5 bases). Per germline, CDR1 MGHRA and CDR2 YSYEKL. V was shortened by 3 bases and J by 2 bases, with 13 bases between the two germline ends. This CDR3 is built from 15 residues. CDR3 amino acids: CASSQTQAGQETQYF. The CDR3 DNA sequence: TGCGCCAGCAGCCAGACACAGGCCGGGCAAGAGACCCAGTACTTC.

The chain uses TRBV30 and TRBJ2-7; TRBD1 aligns across 8 bases. CDR1 is GTSNPN and CDR2 is SVGIG in the germline V gene (reference sequence). The V gene end was trimmed by 5 bases and the J gene end by 2 bases; junction bases not matched to a gene: 8. This CDR3 has 14 residues. The CDR3 region is CAWRRTGHTYEQYF. CDR3 DNA sequence: TGTGCCTGGCGACGGACAGGGCATACCTACGAGCAGTACTTC.

The chain joins TRBV7-9 to TRBJ2-1, with unresolved D. CDR3 length: 14 amino acids. Trimming removed 0 bases from V and 5 bases from J, with 8 bases in between. The germline V gene encodes CDR1 SEHNR and CDR2 FQNEAQ (reference sequence). The CDR3 sequence is CASSLALTNNEQFF. The CDR3 DNA sequence: TGTGCCAGCAGCTTAGCGCTGACAAACAATGAGCAGTTCTTC.

The chain joins TRBV9 to TRBJ2-3; 13 positions agree with TRBD2. After removal of 0 bases from V and 1 base from J, the junction contained 2 bases not matched to a gene. Per germline, CDR1 SGDLS and CDR2 YYNGEE. This CDR3 region has 17 residues. CDR3 coding DNA: TGTGCCAGCAGCGTAGGGACTAGCGGGAGCGGCACAGATACGCAGTATTTT. The encoded protein is CASSVGTSGSGTDTQYF.

The rearrangement uses TRBV2 and TRBJ2-7; the D gene is possibly TRBD2 (5 bases). Per the germline V gene, CDR1 is SNHLY and CDR2 is FYNNEI. CDR3 length: 12 amino acids. Trimming removed 8 bases from V and 5 bases from J, with 13 bases in between. The CDR3 sequence is CASDATEDEQYF. The CDR3 DNA follows: TGTGCCAGCGATGCGACGGAGGACGAGCAGTACTTC.

The CDR3 DNA reads as TGTGCCAGCAGTTCGGCAGGGGATTACAATGAGCAGTTCTTC. This encodes CASSSAGDYNEQFF. The chain recombines TRBV27 with TRBJ2-1; D might be TRBD1 (6 bases). Looked up from germline, CDR1 is MNHEY and CDR2 is SMNVEV (reference sequence). There are 14 residues in the CDR3. V shed 4 bases and J shed 4 bases, with 11 bases lying between them.

The chain joins TRBV5-1 to TRBJ1-1, with 7 bases that match TRBD1. From germline, CDR1 is SGHRS and CDR2 YFSETQ. The junction had 3 bases not matched to a gene; V was cut back by 0 bases and J by 1 base. The CDR3 runs to 15 residues. The CDR3 DNA reads TGCGCCAGCAGCTTGGCCGGGACAGCGAACACTGAAGCTTTCTTT. Its translation: CASSLAGTANTEAFF.

The V call is TRBV4-1, the J call TRBJ2-1; 8 bases are shared with TRBD1. Germline-derived CDR1 and CDR2 are MGHRA and YSYEKL. The CDR3 is 17 residues long. V dropped 4 bases and J dropped 4; count of bases not matched to a gene: 12. The CDR3 spells CASSLGTGLTIYNEQFF. The CDR3 DNA is TGCGCCAGCAGCCTCGGGACAGGACTGACCATTTACAATGAGCAGTTCTTC.

The DNA of the CDR3 is TGTGCCAGCAGCTTACGGACTAGCGGAGTAGGGCCCCAGTACTTC. This gives the protein CASSLRTSGVGPQYF. The chain links TRBV7-2 to TRBJ2-5, with TRBD2 matching over 10 bases. The CDR3 consists of 15 residues. After removal of 2 bases from V and 9 bases from J, the junction contained 9 bases not matched to a gene. CDR1 SGHTA and CDR2 FQGNSA come from the germline V gene.

This clone showed up just a few times. The rearrangement links TRBV10-3 to TRBJ2-7; D remains unclear. The ends were cut back, 4 bases at V and 0 bases at J, with 10 bases in the middle. Per the germline V gene, CDR1 is ENHRY and CDR2 is SYGVKD. This CDR3 region has 14 residues. CDR3 DNA sequence: TGTGCCATCAGTGCTGGGCTGAGCTCCTACGAGCAGTACTTC. It is translated as CAISAGLSSYEQYF.

This clone was seen only once. The chain combines TRBV27 with TRBJ2-7; 10 positions agree with TRBD2. Germline V gives CDR1 MNHEY, CDR2 SMNVEV (reference sequence). V lost 6 bases, J lost 0 bases, and 11 bases stayed unmatched. This CDR3 has 17 amino acids. CDR3 DNA: TGTGCCAGCAGCCCCGGACTAGCGGACCCCCACTCCTACGAGCAGTACTTC. This codes for CASSPGLADPHSYEQYF.

The CDR3 reads CSVLRTAPPYNEQFF. CDR3 nucleotides: TGCAGCGTTCTAAGGACGGCTCCCCCCTACAATGAGCAGTTCTTC. This chain uses TRBV29-1 with TRBJ2-1; D ambiguous. V was trimmed by 5 bases and J by 2 bases, leaving 16 bases between them. In germline, CDR1 is SQVTM, CDR2 ANQGSEA. The CDR3 runs 15 residues.

This chain connects TRBV10-2 to TRBJ2-1; 7 nucleotides match TRBD1. Unmatched junction bases numbered 2, after V lost 2 bases and J lost 13 bases. The germline V gene has CDR1 WSHSY and CDR2 SAAADI. The CDR3 sequence is 11 residues long. In nucleotides, the CDR3 is TGCGCCAGCAGTGAGAGGGGGCTTCAGTTCTTC. This encodes CASSERGLQFF.

The chain couples TRBV4-2 to TRBJ2-2; no clear D gene. CDR1 LGHNA and CDR2 YNFKEQ come from the germline V gene. The V and J ends lost 5 bases and 10 bases respectively, with 8 bases between them. This CDR3 spans 11 amino acids. CDR3 DNA: TGTGCCAGCAGCAAAACGGAGGAGCTGTTTTTT. Its translation is CASSKTEELFF.

The chain recombines TRBV5-1 with TRBJ2-2, with TRBD2 matching 11 bases. CDR3 length: 16 amino acids. V was clipped by 4 bases and J by 4 bases; unmatched bases: 6. Germline CDR1 is SGHRS and CDR2 is YFSETQ. CDR3 region: CASSHTSGSGTGELFF. The CDR3 region has the DNA TGCGCCAGCAGCCATACTAGCGGGAGTGGCACCGGGGAGCTGTTTTTT.

The chain carries TRBV2 and TRBJ1-1; unclear D gene. The length of the CDR3 is 13 residues. The V and J ends lost 6 bases and 0 bases respectively, with 8 bases between them. The germline V gene encodes CDR1 SNHLY and CDR2 FYNNEI. CDR3 region: CASSDLLNTEAFF. The DNA for the CDR3 is TGTGCCAGCAGCGATCTCTTGAACACTGAAGCTTTCTTT.

This chain uses TRBV7-2 with TRBJ2-5; D may match TRBD1 or TRBD2 (5 bases each). V lost 5 bases and J 5 bases, leaving 18 bases between the germline ends. CDR3 size: 15 residues. Germline CDR1 reads SGHTA; CDR2 reads FQGNSA. The CDR3 DNA follows: TGTGCCAGCAGCGAAATTGGGGGTTTTGAGGAGACCCAGTACTTC. Translation gives CASSEIGGFEETQYF.

This clone was counted once. V gene TRBV14 combines with J gene TRBJ2-2; D gene unclear. Germline values: CDR1 SGHDN, CDR2 FVKESK. The CDR3 covers 14 residues. The ends were cut back, 6 bases at V and 2 bases at J, with 10 bases in the middle. The CDR3: CASSYARNTGELFF. The CDR3 bases are TGTGCCAGCAGTTACGCCCGAAACACCGGGGAGCTGTTTTTT.

The chain recombines TRBV7-6 with TRBJ2-1; 8 bases line up with TRBD2. J lost 5 bases, V lost 3 bases, and 15 bases had no gene match. Germline V CDR1 and CDR2: SGHVS, FNYEAQ. This CDR3 is 18 amino acids long. This chain's CDR3 is CASSLAPSGGRFNNEQFF. The DNA for the CDR3 is TGTGCCAGCAGCTTGGCCCCCTCCGGCGGGAGGTTCAACAATGAGCAGTTCTTC.

The chain is built from TRBV27 and TRBJ2-3; D gene ambiguous. This CDR3 spans 15 amino acids. Germline V gene data show CDR1 as MNHEY and CDR2 as SMNVEV (reference sequence). The V gene lost 1 base and the J gene lost 2 bases, with 10 bases spanning the gap. CDR3 bases: TGTGCCAGCAGTTTATTAGCCGTGAACACAGATACGCAGTATTTT. Translated: CASSLLAVNTDTQYF.

The chain employs TRBV2 and TRBJ2-3; D is perhaps TRBD2 (5 bases). The CDR3 sequence is 14 residues long. CDR1 and CDR2 (germline): SNHLY, FYNNEI. Trimming stripped 1 base from V and 0 bases from J, with 5 bases between. In nucleotides, the CDR3 is TGTGCCAGCAGTGAAGGGACTAGCACAGATACGCAGTATTTT. This sequence encodes CASSEGTSTDTQYF.

V and J are TRBV7-8 and TRBJ1-1; D not resolved. Germline CDR1 reads SGHVS; CDR2 reads FQNEAQ. V lost 3 bases, J lost 0 bases, and 5 bases lay in between. This CDR3 is built from 13 residues. CDR3 amino acids: CASSFSVNTEAFF. The CDR3 DNA reads TGTGCCAGCAGCTTTTCCGTGAACACTGAAGCTTTCTTT.

The CDR3 loop reads CATSRSLAGGYNEQFF. CDR3 coding DNA: TGTGCCACCAGCAGGTCTCTAGCGGGAGGATACAATGAGCAGTTCTTC. The rearrangement joins TRBV15 to TRBJ2-1, with 11 bases aligning to TRBD2. The CDR3 contains 16 residues. The V gene's germline CDR1 is LNHNV and CDR2 YYDKDF (reference sequence). After removal of 3 bases from V and 4 bases from J, the junction contained 5 bases not matched to a gene.

J is TRBJ1-1 and V is TRBV6-4; D possibly corresponds to TRBD1 (5 bases). This CDR3 region has 18 residues. Trimming removed 0 bases from V and 1 base from J, with 18 bases in between. Germline CDR1 MRHNA, CDR2 SNTAGT. CDR3 residues: CASSDSKDWGRQNTEAFF. The CDR3 nucleotides are TGTGCCAGCAGTGACTCGAAGGATTGGGGCAGGCAGAACACTGAAGCTTTCTTT.

This sequence joins TRBV28 and TRBJ2-3, with 7 positions matching TRBD2. J lost 3 bases, V lost 2 bases, and 5 bases had no gene match. The CDR3 contains 15 residues. Germline loops: CDR1 MDHEN, CDR2 SYDVKM. DNA of the CDR3: TGTGCCAGCAGTTTAGGGGGGGAACCTACAGATACGCAGTATTTT. Amino acids: CASSLGGEPTDTQYF.